Described below is a single TCR beta chain sequence and its context. Its antigen is not identified. This entry comes from a study of T cell responses to AZD1222 COVID-19 vaccine. Here immunoSEQ multiplex PCR was the method, and the copy in TCRdb shows in-frame clones only, minus some. There are about 150,000 clones in the sample; approximately 90% occur only once, and 1.9% lies in the top ten. With 3 bases clipped from V and 7 bases from J, the junction kept 7 bases outside the gene matches. The length of the CDR3 is 15 residues. Germline V CDR1 and CDR2: MNHNS, SASEGT. Study-wide results and caveats: Repertoires in all cases were sampled only once the peak T cell response had passed. Spike-specific TCR repertoires showed rising breadth and depth after two AZD1222 doses. Donors were largely white British and mainly female; clonal diversity was possibly underestimated.

The chain joins TRBV6-1 to TRBJ1-5; TRBD1 aligns across 9 bases. The specimen comprised peripheral blood, sampled 28 days after the second AZD1222 dose. The clonotype originates from an adult who received the AZD1222 COVID-19 vaccine. The CDR3 nucleotides read TGTGCCAGCAGTGAGACAGGGGGTCGGAGACAGCCCCAGCATTTT. This encodes CASSETGGRRQPQHF.